Below, one T cell receptor beta chain is given with its context. This sample is drawn from a study of blood T cell repertoires in COVID-19. Study information: The origin of the acute and convalescent COVID-19 samples was the United States, Italy and Spain.

Germline CDR1 and CDR2: LNHNV and YYDKDF (reference sequence). CDR3 length: 12 amino acids. The V and J ends lost 6 bases and 0 bases respectively, with 5 bases between them. Original data processing: From reference gene primer amplification, estimates of nucleated cell counts were derived. Produced via immunoSEQ multiplex PCR; TCRdb's table is partial and in-frame only. Clone size and the V and J calls come from that table; the DNA yielded D and trimming. The sample lists about 210,000 clones, 84% occurring once. The receptor was isolated from a man between 45 and 60 years old with active or convalescent COVID-19. The sample was peripheral blood. The J gene is TRBJ1-1, the V gene TRBV15; D remains ambiguous. The CDR3 bases are TGTGCCACCAGAACAGTGAACACTGAAGCTTTCTTT. It specifies CATRTVNTEAFF.